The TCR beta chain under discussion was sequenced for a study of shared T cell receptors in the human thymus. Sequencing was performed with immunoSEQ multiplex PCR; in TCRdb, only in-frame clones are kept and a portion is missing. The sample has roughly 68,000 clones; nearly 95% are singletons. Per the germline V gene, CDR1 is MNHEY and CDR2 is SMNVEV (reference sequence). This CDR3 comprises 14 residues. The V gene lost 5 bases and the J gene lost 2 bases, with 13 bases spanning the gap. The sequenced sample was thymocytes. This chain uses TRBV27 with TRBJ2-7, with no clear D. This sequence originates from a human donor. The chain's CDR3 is CASSPRVVPYEQYF. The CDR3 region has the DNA TGTGCCAGCAGTCCCCGGGTAGTTCCCTACGAGCAGTACTTC.